This is a list of T cell receptor beta chains from one sample in a study of T cell changes during pregnancy in multiple sclerosis. The assay was immunoSEQ multiplex PCR, and TCRdb's table has in-frame clones only and misses some. Found here are 91,000 or so clones, around 94% of them singletons; the top ten hold 2% to 2.5%. The specimen was peripheral blood, collected after pregnancy. These receptors originate from a female donor with multiple sclerosis, enrolled in a pregnancy study. Both conserved end residues are part of each CDR3. A D gene is named only where the DNA matches it firmly. Size tells how often a clone was seen (once, few, many) or the class of an expanded clone, and some rows leave it out.

v_call,d_call,clone_size,j_call,cdr3_length,cdr3_aa,cdr3_nt
TRBV28,NA,NA,TRBJ1-2,14,CASSLTVGFRGYTF,TGTGCCTCCAGTTTGACAGTAGGGTTTCGCGGCTACACCTTC
TRBV5-1,NA,NA,TRBJ2-1,13,CASSLTVINEQFF,TGCGCCAGCAGCTTGACAGTGATCAATGAGCAGTTCTTC
TRBV6-6,NA,NA,TRBJ1-2,12,CASSYGHNGYTF,TGTGCCAGCAGTTACGGGCACAATGGCTACACCTTC
TRBV10-3,TRBD2,NA,TRBJ2-1,15,CAVSPSSGRDNEQFF,TGTGCCGTCTCACCATCTAGCGGGAGAGACAATGAGCAGTTCTTC
TRBV5-4,NA,NA,TRBJ2-7,13,CASRPSGSDEQYF,TGTGCCAGCAGACCCTCTGGGAGCGACGAGCAGTACTTC
TRBV5-1,TRBD2,NA,TRBJ2-5,16,CASRTSGAPVQETQYF,TGCGCCAGCAGGACTAGCGGGGCCCCCGTGCAAGAGACCCAGTACTTC
TRBV5-5,NA,NA,TRBJ2-1,14,CASSPDRLSQKQFF,TGTGCCAGCAGCCCCGACAGGTTATCCCAAAAGCAGTTCTTC
TRBV4-1,NA,NA,TRBJ2-7,13,CASSHEGDYEQYF,TGCGCCAGCAGCCATGAGGGGGATTACGAGCAGTACTTC
TRBV7-9,NA,once,TRBJ2-7,14,CASSLASAGYEQYF,TGTGCCAGCAGCTTAGCGTCGGCGGGCTACGAGCAGTACTTC
TRBV5-1,TRBD2,once,TRBJ2-5,15,CASSLGVAGQETQYF,TGCGCCAGCAGCTTGGGAGTAGCGGGGCAAGAGACCCAGTACTTC
TRBV9,TRBD2,NA,TRBJ2-7,15,CASSVRDGEGYEQYF,TGTGCCAGCAGCGTAAGAGATGGGGAGGGATACGAGCAGTACTTC
TRBV11-3,NA,NA,TRBJ1-1,13,CASSPRLDTEAFF,TGTGCCAGCAGCCCTAGATTGGACACTGAAGCTTTCTTT
TRBV7-2,TRBD1,NA,TRBJ2-7,14,CASSLYRGLYEQYF,TGTGCCAGCAGCTTATACAGGGGCCTATACGAGCAGTACTTC
TRBV18,NA,once,TRBJ1-2,13,CASSPKDGDGYTF,TGTGCCAGCTCACCGAAGGACGGGGATGGCTACACCTTC
TRBV18,TRBD1,NA,TRBJ1-2,15,CASSPTDRGRNGYTF,TGTGCCAGCTCACCCACGGACAGGGGGCGCAATGGCTACACCTTC
TRBV4-1,TRBD1,NA,TRBJ2-7,18,CASSQEFRTGLSSYEQYF,TGCGCCAGCAGCCAGGAATTTCGGACAGGCCTTAGCTCCTACGAGCAGTACTTC
TRBV11-2,NA,NA,TRBJ2-1,12,CASSILYNEQFF,TGTGCCAGCAGCATCCTGTACAATGAGCAGTTCTTC
TRBV6-5,NA,NA,TRBJ2-1,15,CASGSEQGLRNEQFF,TGTGCCAGCGGGTCCGAGCAGGGGCTGCGCAATGAGCAGTTCTTC
TRBV4-1,TRBD1,NA,TRBJ2-7,18,CASSHGTGVTFFSHEQYF,TGCGCCAGCAGCCATGGGACAGGGGTTACCTTTTTTTCCCACGAGCAGTACTTC
TRBV27,NA,NA,TRBJ2-3,15,CASSFGGAVPDTQYF,TGTGCCAGCAGTTTTGGGGGCGCCGTCCCAGATACGCAGTATTTT
TRBV6-4,NA,once,TRBJ2-1,14,CASSDEGAPNEQFF,TGTGCCAGCAGTGACGAGGGAGCGCCCAATGAGCAGTTCTTC
TRBV5-4,NA,NA,TRBJ1-1,11,CATSLGAEAFF,TGTGCCACCTCCCTGGGAGCTGAAGCTTTCTTT
TRBV7-2,TRBD1,NA,TRBJ1-2,15,CASSRRSGTDVGYTF,TGTGCCAGCAGCCGAAGATCCGGGACAGATGTAGGCTACACCTTC
TRBV27,NA,NA,TRBJ2-2,16,CASIWRASSYTGELFF,TGTGCCAGCATCTGGAGGGCCTCCTCTTACACCGGGGAGCTGTTTTTT
TRBV30,NA,NA,TRBJ1-3,13,CAGRGGSGNTIYF,TGTGCCGGAAGAGGGGGCTCTGGAAACACCATATATTTT
TRBV6-5,NA,NA,TRBJ2-2,14,CASRPTGSTGELFF,TGTGCCAGCAGACCTACAGGGAGCACCGGGGAGCTGTTTTTT
TRBV30,TRBD2,NA,TRBJ2-7,14,CAWELKAGVGEQYF,TGTGCCTGGGAATTGAAAGCGGGAGTAGGCGAGCAGTACTTC
TRBV20-1,NA,NA,TRBJ1-2,11,CSARRDSGYTF,TGCAGTGCTAGACGGGACTCCGGCTACACCTTC
TRBV19,NA,NA,TRBJ1-2,13,CASRTRYSYGYTF,TGTGCCAGTAGAACCCGCTACTCCTATGGCTACACCTTC
TRBV2,NA,NA,TRBJ2-5,10,CASQQETQYF,TGTGCCAGTCAGCAAGAGACCCAGTACTTC
TRBV7-9,TRBD1,NA,TRBJ2-1,16,CASSLFEGAAYNEQFF,TGTGCCAGCAGCTTGTTTGAGGGGGCTGCCTACAATGAGCAGTTCTTC
TRBV11-2,TRBD1,NA,TRBJ2-5,14,CASSLTGGLETQYF,TGTGCCAGCAGCTTGACAGGGGGTTTAGAGACCCAGTACTTC
TRBV5-1,TRBD1,NA,TRBJ2-7,15,CASSLAGGQGGEQYF,TGCGCCAGCAGCTTGGCCGGGGGACAGGGGGGCGAGCAGTACTTC
TRBV10-3,TRBD1,NA,TRBJ1-4,15,CAISDSGTGNEKLFF,TGTGCCATCAGTGATTCCGGGACAGGGAATGAAAAACTGTTTTTT
TRBV30,NA,NA,TRBJ1-5,12,CAWSAYGQPQHF,TGTGCCTGGAGTGCCTATGGTCAGCCCCAGCATTTT
TRBV2,NA,once,TRBJ2-7,17,CASRSSPWQGRSYEQYF,TGTGCCAGCAGAAGCTCACCGTGGCAGGGTAGGTCCTACGAGCAGTACTTC
TRBV4-2,TRBD1,NA,TRBJ1-5,13,CASSQFRGRPQHF,TGTGCCAGCAGCCAATTCAGGGGGCGGCCCCAGCATTTT
TRBV9,TRBD1,NA,TRBJ2-1,16,CASSVEGQGAGNEQFF,TGTGCCAGCAGCGTAGAAGGACAGGGGGCCGGAAATGAGCAGTTCTTC
TRBV2,TRBD1,NA,TRBJ1-5,14,CASSDRGRNQPQHF,TGTGCCAGCAGTGACAGGGGGCGTAATCAGCCCCAGCATTTT